This T cell receptor beta chain was found in a study of OX40 agonist ivuxolimab in advanced cancers. Study-wide context: Patients were infused with ivuxolimab every 2 weeks at 0.01 to 10 mg/kg.

Study conclusions and caveats: On average, CD8+ T cells had more expanded clones than CD4+. Not determined was the antigen specificity of the expanded peripheral T cells.

A word on this clone: The antigen is unknown.

V was cut by 3 bases and J by 2 bases, with 11 bases left in between. The CDR3 contains 14 residues. CDR1 is MDHEN and CDR2 is SYDVKM in the germline V gene. Libraries were prepared by immunoSEQ multiplex PCR; TCRdb keeps only in-frame clonotypes and omits some of them. The sample has over 60,000 clones; 80% to 85% are singletons. The sequencing here drew on CD4+ or CD8+ T cells sorted from blood, taken in a trial of the OX40 agonist ivuxolimab. The clonotype comes from an adult with an advanced solid tumor such as melanoma, head and neck, liver or kidney cancer. V gene TRBV28 combines with J gene TRBJ2-7; perhaps D is TRBD1 or TRBD2 (5 bases each). The CDR3 bases are TGTGCCAGCAGTTTCAGCACGGGACCCTACGAGCAGTACTTC. This translates into CASSFSTGPYEQYF.